One and the same sample provided the 15 T cell receptor beta chains below, sequenced in a study of blood T cell repertoires in COVID-19. Profiling relied on immunoSEQ multiplex PCR, and the TCRdb table lists in-frame clones only, not all of them. Among roughly 280,000 clones listed, around 90% were seen once. Sequenced input: peripheral blood. Source of these receptors: a woman aged 50 to 60 who had recovered from COVID-19.

The J gene is TRBJ2-1, the V gene TRBV9, with 11 positions matching TRBD2. CDR1 and CDR2 from the germline V gene are SGDLS and YYNGEE. V dropped 3 bases and J dropped 6; count of bases not matched to a gene: 11. This CDR3 comprises 17 residues. CDR3 DNA sequence: TGTGCCAGCAGCGCCTACGGCGGTAGCGGGGGGGCCAATGAGCAGTTCTTC. Translated: CASSAYGGSGGANEQFF.

The chain recombines TRBV6-6 with TRBJ2-3, with 9 bases matching TRBD2. V shed 6 bases and J 4 bases; nucleotides not matched to a gene: 11. Germline V gene data show CDR1 as MNHNY and CDR2 as SVGAGI (reference sequence). CDR3 length equals 16 residues. The CDR3 DNA follows: TGTGCCAGCAGACCCCGGGCGGGAGGGGCGGCAGATACGCAGTATTTT. Protein product: CASRPRAGGAADTQYF.

J is TRBJ1-2 and V is TRBV28; 10 nucleotides match TRBD1. Trimming removed 6 bases from V and 3 bases from J; junction bases left unmatched: 16. Germline-derived CDR1 and CDR2 are MDHEN and SYDVKM. The CDR3 extends over 18 amino acids. The CDR3 loop is CASRPFLRQGAFDYGYTF. The CDR3 DNA sequence: TGTGCCAGCAGACCCTTCCTACGACAGGGGGCCTTTGACTATGGCTACACCTTC.

J is TRBJ2-7 and V is TRBV6-5; weak D call: TRBD2 (5 bases). The CDR3 is 13 amino acids. Trimming removed 7 bases at V and 2 bases at J, with 12 bases between. From germline, CDR1 is MNHEY and CDR2 SVGAGI. CDR3 protein: CASKEVRTYEQYF. In nucleotides, the CDR3 is TGTGCCAGCAAGGAGGTCCGCACCTACGAGCAGTACTTC.

This chain links TRBV5-1 with TRBJ1-2; no clear D. The CDR3 has 14 residues. Germline loops: CDR1 SGHRS, CDR2 YFSETQ. The ends were cut back, 3 bases at V and 5 bases at J, with 14 bases in the middle. CDR3 nucleotide sequence: TGCGCCAGCAGCTCTCCCGGACTGAAATATGGCTACACCTTC. It translates to CASSSPGLKYGYTF.

This clone was recorded many times. The chain couples TRBV28 to TRBJ2-3; no clear D. The CDR3 loop spans 12 amino acids. V gave up 4 bases and J gave up 7 bases, with 9 bases separating them. From germline, CDR1 is MDHEN and CDR2 SYDVKM. In DNA form, the CDR3 reads TGTGCCAGCAGTTCCTACCAATATACGCAGTATTTT. Translated, it gives CASSSYQYTQYF.

The CDR3 region has the DNA TGTGCCAGCAGCTTACTAGCGGGGGGTCTCAATGAGCAGTTCTTC. This translates into CASSLLAGGLNEQFF. The chain links TRBV5-6 to TRBJ2-1; 12 bases are shared with TRBD2. This CDR3 comprises 15 residues. V was clipped by 2 bases and J by 6 bases; unmatched bases: 3. Germline values: CDR1 SGHDT, CDR2 YYEEEE.

In this sample, this clone turned up once. The chain links TRBV5-1 to TRBJ1-1, with D possibly TRBD1 on 6 matching bases. CDR1 and CDR2 (germline): SGHRS, YFSETQ. The length of the CDR3 is 15 residues. V was shortened by 6 bases and J by 0 bases, with 15 bases between the two germline ends. The CDR3 DNA is TGCGCCAGCACCCTGGGGGCAGGGATGAACACTGAAGCTTTCTTT. Translation: CASTLGAGMNTEAFF.

This chain connects TRBV12-3 or TRBV12-4 to TRBJ1-3; weak D call: TRBD1 (5 bases). There are 12 residues in the CDR3. Trimming took 3 bases from V and 7 from J, leaving 7 bases between them. The CDR3, as DNA: TGTGCCAGCAGTTTGACAGAGAACACCATATATTTT. Protein sequence: CASSLTENTIYF.

In this sample, this clone turned up a few times. This chain connects TRBV4-3 to TRBJ1-6; no firm D call. The CDR3 extends over 14 amino acids. The germline CDR1 and CDR2 sequences are LGHNA and YSLEER. Trimming removed 0 bases from V and 7 bases from J, with 7 bases in between. For the CDR3, the DNA is TGCGCCAGCAGCCAAGATACCGAGAATTCACCCCTCCACTTT. Amino acids: CASSQDTENSPLHF.

V and J are TRBV7-2 and TRBJ2-7; no reliable D call. V lost 5 bases and J 6 bases, leaving 17 bases between the germline ends. The germline gives CDR1 SGHTA, CDR2 FQGNSA. The CDR3 has 14 residues. CDR3 residues: CASSAGSARGEQYF. The CDR3, as DNA: TGTGCCAGCAGCGCCGGATCCGCCCGCGGCGAGCAGTACTTC.

The chain carries TRBV4-2 and TRBJ2-1; D possibly corresponds to TRBD1 (5 bases). Germline V gives CDR1 LGHNA, CDR2 YNFKEQ. The CDR3 extends over 15 amino acids. The V gene lost 4 bases and the J gene lost 4 bases, with 14 bases spanning the gap. The CDR3, as DNA: TGTGCCAGCAGCCCTATTAAAGGGGTGTACAATGAGCAGTTCTTC. This translates into CASSPIKGVYNEQFF.

This clone was observed a single time. V usage is TRBV7-2 and J usage is TRBJ2-7; 11 nucleotides line up with TRBD1. Germline V lookup: CDR1 SGHTA, CDR2 FQGNSA. The ends lost 5 bases at V and 3 bases at J; junction bases unmatched: 3. The CDR3 sequence is 14 residues long. This CDR3 reads CASSGGTGGYEQYF. DNA of the CDR3: TGTGCCAGCAGCGGCGGGACAGGGGGCTACGAGCAGTACTTC.

The chain is built from TRBV6-5 and TRBJ1-1, with 9 bases matching TRBD1. V lost 9 bases to trimming and J lost 2 bases; unmatched junction nucleotides: 4. This CDR3 comprises 13 residues. Germline lookup yields CDR1 MNHEY and CDR2 SVGAGI. In nucleotides, the CDR3 is TGTGCCAGTTCGGGACAGGGAAACACTGAAGCTTTCTTT. Translated, it gives CASSGQGNTEAFF.

The chain carries TRBV11-2 and TRBJ2-2; 7 positions agree with TRBD2. Germline loops: CDR1 SGHAT, CDR2 FQNNGV. The V and J ends lost 2 bases and 7 bases, in that order; junction bases with no gene match: 10. The CDR3 is 16 residues long. The CDR3 DNA is TGTGCCAGCAGCTTAACGGGGGGTCGGTACATCGGGGAGCTGTTTTTT. Its translation: CASSLTGGRYIGELFF.